This TCR beta chain was documented in a study of T cell repertoires in cytomegalovirus infection. Study-level points and caveats: HLA-C-restricted CMV clonotypes gave the most frequent clonotype in two of eight donors. Adding up the frequency of public TCR beta families identified people who carried CMV plus the relevant HLA.

This clonotype was picked up a small number of times. Its antigen is still unknown. TCRdb reanalysed the reads using MiXCR and keeps one entry per CDR3 protein. The data hold some 270,000 distinct CDR3 sequences, with over 15% observed a single time. Germline loops: CDR1 MGHDK, CDR2 SYGVNS. There are 12 residues in the CDR3. Trimming left V 8 bases short and J 4 bases short, with 11 bases between. V gene TRBV25-1 combines with J gene TRBJ1-2; no firm D call. Material: CD8+ T cells from PBMCs. This receptor was obtained from a human donor in good health (CMV status not recorded). Some clones in this sample may be carry-over from other donors' samples. CDR3 region: CASAAGRYGYTF. The CDR3 nucleotides are TGTGCCAGCGCCGCAGGACGCTATGGCTACACCTTC.